Listed here is a single TCR beta chain. Its antigen is currently unknown. This record belongs to a study of identical twins. General study points: Memory repertoires lacked the insertion deficit that abundant cord blood beta clonotypes showed. Diverse VJ usage suggested most zero-insertion clonotypes were not invariant T cells.

TCRdb redid the calling of the 5' RACE reads with MiXCR, one entry per CDR3 protein. The table records a few hundred thousand distinct CDR3 sequences, about 8.1% of them present only once. The sample also formed part of further work on yellow fever vaccine responses in identical twins.

The source is a woman aged 18-29 years in good health. The sample taken for sequencing was memory (CD45RO+) T cells sorted from blood.

DNA for the CDR3: TGTGCCAGCAGTCCCTCACGAGGGGGAGGACTTGCTGAGCAGTTCTTC. It encodes CASSPSRGGGLAEQFF. The V call is TRBV12-3 or TRBV12-4, the J call TRBJ2-1, with D possibly being TRBD1 or TRBD2 (6 bases each). The V end lost 5 bases, the J end lost 9 bases, and 23 bases lay between the germline ends. The CDR3 extends over 16 amino acids.